This T cell receptor (beta chain) was sequenced during a study of T cells in Graves' hyperthyroidism and ophthalmopathy. Study-level results: Peripheral blood also featured most of the thyroid clonotypes expanded above 0.001. Ophthalmopathy cases were set apart from stable hyperthyroidism by a 13 V-J model.

Patients aged 18 to 65 had newly diagnosed hyperthyroidism that had lasted under 2 months. Exclusions: uncontrolled infection, other autoimmune disease, pregnancy, lactation. The CDR3 runs 16 residues. V lost 5 bases, J lost 3 bases, and 10 bases stayed unmatched. The germline gives CDR1 DFQATT, CDR2 SNEGSKA (reference sequence). This clonotype was recorded at least ten times. The target antigen is unknown. RNA transcripts were the template for amplifying TCR beta CDR3 regions. First-round RT-PCR of the TCR CDR3 relied on the HTBI primer set. TCRdb reprocessed the multiplex PCR reads via MiXCR and lists one record per CDR3 protein. The data contain about 580,000 distinct CDR3 sequences, roughly 50% of them singletons.

The sample comprised peripheral blood or thyroid tissue (not recorded which). This sequence originates from a woman aged 18-29 years with Graves' hyperthyroidism. This chain links TRBV20-1 with TRBJ2-7, with 13 bases lining up with TRBD2. CDR3 in amino acids: CSAATTSGRSNYEQYF. CDR3 nucleotides: TGCAGTGCTGCCACGACTAGCGGGAGGTCCAACTACGAGCAGTACTTC.